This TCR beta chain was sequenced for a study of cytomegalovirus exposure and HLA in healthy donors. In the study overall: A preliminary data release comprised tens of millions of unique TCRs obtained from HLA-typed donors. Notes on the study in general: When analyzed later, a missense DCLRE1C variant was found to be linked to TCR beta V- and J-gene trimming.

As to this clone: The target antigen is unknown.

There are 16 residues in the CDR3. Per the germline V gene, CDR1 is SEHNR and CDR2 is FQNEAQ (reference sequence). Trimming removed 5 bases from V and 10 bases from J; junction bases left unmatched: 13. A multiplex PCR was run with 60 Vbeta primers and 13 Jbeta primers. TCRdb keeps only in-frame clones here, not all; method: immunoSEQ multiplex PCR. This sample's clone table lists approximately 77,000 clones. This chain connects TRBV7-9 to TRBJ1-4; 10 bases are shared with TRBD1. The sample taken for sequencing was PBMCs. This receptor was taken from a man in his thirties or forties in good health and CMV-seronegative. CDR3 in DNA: TGTGCCAGCAGCCTACAACCCGGACAGGGGGAGGTAAAACTGTTTTTT. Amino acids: CASSLQPGQGEVKLFF.